The 18 T cell receptor beta chains below come from one sample, sequenced in a study of T cell repertoires in cytomegalovirus infection. MiXCR, applied by TCRdb to the reads, yields one record per CDR3 protein. The sample consists of 150,000 to 200,000 distinct CDR3 sequences, 13% to 15% of them appearing once. The sequenced material came from PBMCs. The receptor source for this set is a human donor in good health (CMV status not recorded). Some clones in this sample may be carry-over from other donors' samples.

This clonotype was seen repeatedly, ten times or more. V gene TRBV7-2 combines with J gene TRBJ1-1; 8 bases are a match to TRBD1. The CDR3 has 14 amino acids. V shed 5 bases, J shed 5 bases, and the junction held 7 bases outside the gene matches. CDR1 is SGHTA and CDR2 is FQGNSA in the germline V gene. CDR3 protein: CASSPGQVGTEAFF. In DNA form, the CDR3 reads TGTGCCAGCAGCCCGGGACAGGTCGGAACTGAAGCTTTCTTT.

The chain couples TRBV29-1 to TRBJ1-1; D gene ambiguous. Germline CDR1 reads SQVTM; CDR2 reads ANQGSEA. V shed 3 bases and J shed 4 bases, with 18 bases lying between them. This CDR3 spans 15 amino acids. In DNA form, the CDR3 reads TGCAGCGTTGATATTAGGGTTGCATCTATCACTGAAGCTTTCTTT. It specifies CSVDIRVASITEAFF.

This clonotype has only a few counts. This chain joins TRBV20-1 and TRBJ2-7; D gene unclear. CDR3 length: 13 residues. The germline V gene has CDR1 DFQATT and CDR2 SNEGSKA (reference sequence). Trimming removed 2 bases from V and 7 bases from J, with 15 bases in between. The CDR3 nucleotides are TGCAGTGCTAGAACTTATTCCTACGCGGAGCAGTACTTC. It is translated as CSARTYSYAEQYF.

About this clonotype itself: A much bigger clone sits one base away, suggesting this may be a read error. The final CDR3 position lacks the conserved phenylalanine or tryptophan, pointing to a likely read error. The genes are TRBV29-1 and TRBJ1-3; D is perhaps TRBD1 (6 bases). V was clipped by 4 bases and J by 2 bases, with 12 bases between them. The V gene's germline CDR1 is SQVTM and CDR2 ANQGSEA. The CDR3 sequence is 14 residues long. The DNA of the CDR3 is TGCAGCGTTGCATCTGGGGGCACTGGAAACACCATATATTCT. Its protein product is CSVASGGTGNTIYS.

This clonotype was observed a handful of times. The chain uses TRBV7-8 and TRBJ2-4; no firm D call. The CDR3 totals 14 residues. Germline V gene sequence: CDR1 SGHVS, CDR2 FQNEAQ. Trimming shortened V by 0 bases and J by 5 bases, and 8 bases separated the two germline ends. The CDR3 loop is CASSLAGIENIQYF. CDR3 nucleotide sequence: TGTGCCAGCAGCTTAGCGGGTATCGAAAACATTCAGTACTTC.

There are many counts of this clonotype. The rearrangement joins TRBV7-2 to TRBJ2-7, with 9 bases matching TRBD2. There are 15 residues in the CDR3. The junction had 9 bases not matched to a gene; V was cut back by 5 bases and J by 4 bases. Germline V gene sequence: CDR1 SGHTA, CDR2 FQGNSA. CDR3 loop: CASSPSGTSLYEQYF. In DNA, the CDR3 is TGTGCCAGCAGCCCCTCCGGGACTAGCCTGTACGAGCAGTACTTC. Looking up the rest from reference TRBV7-2 and TRBJ2-7 gives the full variable domain: GAGVSQSPSNKVTEKGKDVELRCDPISGHTALYWYRQSLGQGLEFLIYFQGNSAPDKSGLPSDRFSAERTGGSVSTLTIQRTQQEDSAVYLCASSPSGTSLYEQYFGPGTRLTVT.

This clonotype was detected a few times. The chain recombines TRBV12-3 or TRBV12-4 with TRBJ1-6; D is unclear. This CDR3 contains 12 residues. The ends were cut back, 4 bases at V and 13 bases at J, with 11 bases in the middle. CDR3 region: CASSSGPGPLHF. CDR3 sequence (DNA): TGTGCCAGCAGTTCTGGCCCCGGTCCCCTCCACTTT.

This clonotype was seen a handful of times. The rearrangement uses TRBV6-4 and TRBJ1-5, with TRBD1 matching 8 bases. The J segment lost 5 bases and the V segment lost 9 bases, leaving 9 bases of the junction unmatched. CDR3 length equals 14 residues. Germline-derived CDR1 and CDR2 are MRHNA and SNTAGT. The CDR3 spells CARQTGGIYQPQHF. The DNA for the CDR3 is TGTGCCAGGCAAACAGGGGGGATTTATCAGCCCCAGCATTTT.

In this sample, this clonotype turned up a few times. The chain joins TRBV29-1 to TRBJ1-1; D might be TRBD1 (5 bases). CDR3 size: 13 residues. V lost 4 bases and J 0 bases, leaving 9 bases between the germline ends. The germline gives CDR1 SQVTM, CDR2 ANQGSEA. The CDR3 here is CSVVGAVNTEAFF. The CDR3 region has the DNA TGCAGCGTTGTCGGGGCGGTGAACACTGAAGCTTTCTTT.

This clonotype was found many times. This chain links TRBV25-1 with TRBJ2-7; 9 positions agree with TRBD1. Germline CDR1 and CDR2: MGHDK and SYGVNS. This CDR3 spans 14 amino acids. With 4 bases clipped from V and 1 base from J, the junction kept 2 bases outside the gene matches. CDR3 sequence reads: CASSAGQGSYEQYF. CDR3 DNA sequence: TGTGCCAGCAGTGCGGGACAGGGATCCTACGAGCAGTACTTC.

This sequence joins TRBV6-5 and TRBJ2-1; 7 bases fit TRBD2. After removal of 2 bases from V and 7 bases from J, the junction contained 14 bases not matched to a gene. CDR3 length equals 17 residues. Germline V CDR1 and CDR2: MNHEY, SVGAGI. CDR3 DNA sequence: TGTGCCAGCAGTTACGGGAGGGAGGCCATTCGAACGAATGAGCAGTTCTTC. It codes for CASSYGREAIRTNEQFF.

This clonotype was counted at least ten times. The V gene is TRBV7-2, the J gene TRBJ2-7; D is ambiguous. Germline values: CDR1 SGHTA, CDR2 FQGNSA. Trimming stripped 1 base from V and 3 bases from J, with 7 bases between. This CDR3 comprises 13 residues. CDR3 protein: CASSLGLIYEQYF. Here the CDR3 DNA reads TGTGCCAGCAGCTTAGGACTTATCTACGAGCAGTACTTC.

This clonotype was seen only a few times. The CDR3 is CASSHRGGEAFF. The CDR3 DNA is TGTGCCAGCAGCCATCGGGGGGGTGAAGCTTTCTTT. This sequence joins TRBV14 and TRBJ1-1, with D perhaps matching TRBD1 (5 bases). CDR1 and CDR2 from the germline V gene are SGHDN and FVKESK. V lost 3 bases and J lost 7, with 9 bases in between. CDR3 length: 12 residues.

This clonotype came up many times. The chain employs TRBV7-9 and TRBJ2-2; 10 positions agree with TRBD1. The CDR3 runs to 16 residues. V lost 5 bases to trimming and J lost 3 bases; unmatched junction nucleotides: 6. Germline CDR1 reads SEHNR; CDR2 reads FQNEAQ (reference sequence). For the CDR3, the DNA is TGTGCCAGCAGCCCCCGACAGGGGGCCGACACCGGGGAGCTGTTTTTT. This translates into CASSPRQGADTGELFF.

The chain combines TRBV4-3 with TRBJ2-1; 7 bases are shared with TRBD2. Germline CDR1 and CDR2: LGHNA and YSLEER. V was clipped by 3 bases and J by 9 bases; unmatched bases: 5. This CDR3 spans 13 amino acids. The CDR3 nucleotides are TGCGCCAGCAGCCAGAGAAGCGGGATTGAGCAGTTCTTC. Translating gives CASSQRSGIEQFF.

V usage is TRBV28 and J usage is TRBJ2-1; D uncertain. This CDR3 has 15 residues. V was pared by 6 bases and J by 0 bases, with 12 bases between. Germline V CDR1 and CDR2: MDHEN, SYDVKM. The CDR3 DNA reads TGTGCCAGCAGGGTGAAACCCTACTCCTACAATGAGCAGTTCTTC. As protein: CASRVKPYSYNEQFF.

The genes are TRBV5-1 and TRBJ2-3; no definite D call. The germline V and J ends were trimmed by 2 bases and 2 bases, with 9 bases remaining between them. The V gene's germline CDR1 is SGHRS and CDR2 YFSETQ. CDR3 length: 14 residues. CDR3 sequence reads: CASSLTLTTDTQYF. The CDR3 DNA follows: TGCGCCAGCAGCTTAACACTGACCACAGATACGCAGTATTTT.

This clonotype was recorded at least ten times. The gene calls are TRBV7-2 and TRBJ1-4; TRBD1 might be the D (5 bases). Trimming removed 4 bases at V and 8 bases at J, with 17 bases between. The CDR3 extends over 15 amino acids. CDR1 is SGHTA and CDR2 is FQGNSA in the germline V gene. The CDR3 DNA reads TGTGCCAGCAGCTCCGATTGGACAATGACGGAAAAACTGTTTTTT. This gives the protein CASSSDWTMTEKLFF.